These 27 T cell receptor beta chains originate from one sample sequenced in a study of lymphopenia after photon versus proton radiotherapy. Clones were sequenced by immunoSEQ multiplex PCR, and TCRdb holds only the in-frame ones, with some missing. The sample lists roughly 18,000 clones, approximately 90% seen once, with approximately 9.1% in the top ten. Sequenced material: peripheral blood, taken from a patient treated with proton-based radiotherapy. These receptors were collected from an older man with pancreatic cancer.

J is TRBJ2-7 and V is TRBV11-2; D assignment may be TRBD1 or TRBD2 (7 bases each). V lost 7 bases to trimming and J lost 3 bases, with 16 bases between them. Looked up from germline, CDR1 is SGHAT and CDR2 is FQNNGV. There are 14 residues in the CDR3. This CDR3 is CASNGGGGVYEQYF. The CDR3 nucleotides are TGTGCCAGCAATGGGGGAGGGGGCGTCTACGAGCAGTACTTC.

V gene TRBV10-3 combines with J gene TRBJ1-1; D not resolved. The CDR3 contains 13 residues. Trimming stripped 3 bases from V and 2 bases from J, with 7 bases between. Germline V gene data show CDR1 as ENHRY and CDR2 as SYGVKD. CDR3: CAISDETNTEAFF. CDR3 coding DNA: TGTGCCATCAGTGATGAGACCAACACTGAAGCTTTCTTT.

The rearrangement joins TRBV7-9 to TRBJ2-6; D is possibly TRBD1 or TRBD2 (6 bases each). The CDR3 contains 16 residues. Trimming left V 1 base short and J 3 bases short, with 10 bases between. Germline values: CDR1 SEHNR, CDR2 FQNEAQ (reference sequence). CDR3 residues: CASSLVGGLGANVLTF. DNA of the CDR3: TGTGCCAGCAGCTTAGTTGGGGGGCTTGGGGCCAACGTCCTGACTTTC. Full variable domain (missing parts from reference TRBV7-9 and TRBJ2-6): DTGVSQNPRHKITKRGQNVTFRCDPISEHNRLYWYRQTLGQGPEFLTYFQNEAQLEKSRLLSDRFSAERPKGSFSTLEIQRTEQGDSAMYLCASSLVGGLGANVLTFGAGSRLTVL.

The chain recombines TRBV6-1 with TRBJ1-1; D unclear. V gave up 4 bases and J gave up 5 bases, with 29 bases separating them. Germline assignment: CDR1 MNHNS and CDR2 SASEGT. CDR3 size: 19 residues. Here the CDR3 reads CASSGAFGPPNYLRTEAFF. In nucleotides, the CDR3 is TGTGCCAGCAGTGGGGCATTCGGGCCGCCTAACTACCTCAGGACTGAAGCTTTCTTT.

This chain joins TRBV6-6 and TRBJ2-1; no clear D. The germline V and J ends were trimmed by 4 bases and 2 bases, with 15 bases remaining between them. Germline V gene lookup returns CDR1 MNHNY and CDR2 SVGAGI (reference sequence). The CDR3 runs 16 residues. This CDR3 reads CASSFDQPGTYNEQFF. The DNA of the CDR3 is TGTGCCAGCAGTTTTGATCAACCAGGTACCTACAATGAGCAGTTCTTC.

This chain connects TRBV28 to TRBJ1-5; a weak D match, TRBD1 (5 bases). Trimming cost V 7 bases and J 0 bases, with 13 bases left between them. The CDR3 is made up of 15 amino acids. Looked up from germline, CDR1 is MDHEN and CDR2 is SYDVKM. The CDR3 nucleotides read TGTGCCAGCAACTACGGGGGGTCTAGCAATCAGCCCCAGCATTTT. It yields the protein CASNYGGSSNQPQHF. Drawing the rest from reference TRBV28 and TRBJ1-5, the complete variable domain is DVKVTQSSRYLVKRTGEKVFLECVQDMDHENMFWYRQDPGLGLRLIYFSYDVKMKEKGDIPEGYSVSREKKERFSLILESASTNQTSMYLCASNYGGSSNQPQHFGDGTRLSIL.

The J gene is TRBJ1-2, the V gene TRBV2, with D perhaps matching TRBD1 (5 bases). Trimming left V 6 bases short and J 0 bases short, with 14 bases between. The V gene's germline CDR1 is SNHLY and CDR2 FYNNEI. The CDR3 spans 15 residues. Here the CDR3 DNA reads TGTGCCAGCAGGGGTGGGGCGTCCCCTAACTATGGCTACACCTTC. Translation gives CASRGGASPNYGYTF.

The chain uses TRBV5-4 and TRBJ1-6; D gene uncertain. The CDR3 has 13 residues. Per the germline V gene, CDR1 is SGHNT and CDR2 is YYREEE (reference sequence). Trimming shortened V by 4 bases and J by 7 bases, and 9 bases separated the two germline ends. The CDR3 sequence: CASSLQLNSPLHF. DNA of the CDR3: TGTGCCAGCAGCCTACAGTTGAATTCACCCCTCCACTTT.

The genes are TRBV19 and TRBJ2-5, with D possibly being TRBD2 (6 bases). Trimming pared 3 bases from V and 4 bases from J, leaving 9 bases between. Germline V gives CDR1 LNHDA, CDR2 SQIVND (reference sequence). This CDR3 has 13 amino acids. CDR3 residues: CASSIGGGETQYF. CDR3 sequence (DNA): TGTGCCAGTAGTATTGGGGGAGGAGAGACCCAGTACTTC.

This sequence joins TRBV4-2 and TRBJ2-2, with 11 bases aligning to TRBD2. This CDR3 has 17 residues. The V and J ends lost 3 bases and 4 bases, in that order; junction bases with no gene match: 7. Germline CDR1 LGHNA, CDR2 YNFKEQ. The CDR3 region has the DNA TGTGCCAGCAGCCACGGCCTAGCGGGGGGCACCACCGGGGAGCTGTTTTTT. It translates to CASSHGLAGGTTGELFF.

This clone was seen only once. The V gene is TRBV10-2, the J gene TRBJ2-1; 13 nucleotides line up with TRBD2. The CDR3 covers 17 residues. Germline-derived CDR1 and CDR2 are WSHSY and SAAADI. Trimming removed 3 bases from V and 7 bases from J; junction bases left unmatched: 9. CDR3 loop: CASSDPGLAGVGNEQFF. CDR3 sequence (DNA): TGCGCCAGCAGTGACCCCGGACTAGCGGGAGTGGGGAATGAGCAGTTCTTC.

DNA for the CDR3: TGTGCCTGGAGTGTACTGGGAGGGGGCACTGAAGCTTTCTTT. Its translation is CAWSVLGGGTEAFF. The chain joins TRBV30 to TRBJ1-1; D is perhaps TRBD1 (6 bases). The V gene lost 0 bases and the J gene lost 4 bases, with 12 bases spanning the gap. The CDR3 has 14 amino acids. The germline V gene has CDR1 GTSNPN and CDR2 SVGIG (reference sequence).

The chain joins TRBV15 to TRBJ1-2; TRBD1 matches at 7 bases. Trimming at V came to 5 bases and at J to 0 bases, leaving 12 bases not matched to a gene. The germline gives CDR1 LNHNV, CDR2 YYDKDF (reference sequence). CDR3 size: 17 residues. The CDR3 spells CATSRIGQAIANYGYTF. The CDR3, as DNA: TGTGCCACCAGCCGAATCGGACAGGCCATAGCTAACTATGGCTACACCTTC.

V is TRBV19 and J is TRBJ1-5; D unresolved. The germline V gene has CDR1 LNHDA and CDR2 SQIVND (reference sequence). This CDR3 has 14 residues. V lost 5 bases, J lost 6 bases, and 14 bases lay in between. CDR3 amino acids: CASSQNRGPQPQHF. The CDR3 nucleotides are TGTGCCAGTAGTCAGAACCGGGGTCCTCAGCCCCAGCATTTT.

The CDR3 nucleotides are TGTGCCAGCAGCCAATTCACAGGGGTCACTGAAGCTTTCTTT. Translating it yields CASSQFTGVTEAFF. The chain has TRBV14 and TRBJ1-1; 7 bases match TRBD1. CDR1 is SGHDN, CDR2 FVKESK, per germline. The CDR3 totals 14 residues. Trimming cost V 2 bases and J 4 bases; bases outside gene matches: 4.

This clone was observed a single time. Here the CDR3 reads CASSDESEKLFF. The CDR3 nucleotides are TGTGCCAGCAGTGACGAATCTGAAAAACTGTTTTTT. The V gene is TRBV25-1, the J gene TRBJ1-4; unclear D gene. V was trimmed by 3 bases and J by 7 bases, leaving 6 bases between them. CDR1 and CDR2 from the germline V gene are MGHDK and SYGVNS. The CDR3 has 12 residues. Full variable domain (missing parts from reference TRBV25-1 and TRBJ1-4): EADIYQTPRYLVIGTGKKITLECSQTMGHDKMYWYQQDPGMELHLIHYSYGVNSTEKGDLSSESTVSRIRTEHFPLTLESARPSHTSQYLCASSDESEKLFFGSGTQLSVL.

The chain carries TRBV18 and TRBJ2-2; TRBD1 or TRBD2 may be the D gene (6 bases each). The germline V gene has CDR1 KGHSH and CDR2 LQKENI. V lost 6 bases to trimming and J lost 3 bases, with 14 bases between them. This CDR3 comprises 15 residues. Written as DNA, the CDR3 is TGTGCCAGCTCGCGGCGGGACAAGCACACCGGGGAGCTGTTTTTT. Translation gives CASSRRDKHTGELFF.

The chain carries TRBV5-1 and TRBJ2-7; 7 bases map to TRBD1. This CDR3 has 14 amino acids. In germline, CDR1 is SGHRS, CDR2 YFSETQ. J lost 3 bases, V lost 4 bases, and 7 bases had no gene match. This CDR3 is CASSPEGQIYEQYF. The CDR3 nucleotides are TGCGCCAGCAGCCCTGAGGGACAGATCTACGAGCAGTACTTC. The full variable domain, in which reference TRBV5-1 and TRBJ2-7 provide the parts outside the CDR3, is KAGVTQTPRYLIKTRGQQVTLSCSPISGHRSVSWYQQTPGQGLQFLFEYFSETQRNKGNFPGRFSGRQFSNSRSEMNVSTLELGDSALYLCASSPEGQIYEQYFGPGTRLTVT.

The chain combines TRBV19 with TRBJ1-4; D is undetermined. The germline gives CDR1 LNHDA, CDR2 SQIVND (reference sequence). Deletions cut 8 bases from V and 0 bases from J, with 7 bases between. CDR3 length: 13 amino acids. The CDR3 region is CASEPPTNEKLFF. DNA for the CDR3: TGTGCCAGTGAGCCCCCAACTAATGAAAAACTGTTTTTT. Full variable domain (missing parts from reference TRBV19 and TRBJ1-4): DGGITQSPKYLFRKEGQNVTLSCEQNLNHDAMYWYRQDPGQGLRLIYYSQIVNDFQKGDIAEGYSVSREKKESFPLTVTSAQKNPTAFYLCASEPPTNEKLFFGSGTQLSVL.

The rearrangement links TRBV7-2 to TRBJ2-7, with D uncertain. CDR3 length equals 14 residues. V was clipped by 1 base and J by 6 bases, with 13 bases between them. The V gene's germline CDR1 is SGHTA and CDR2 FQGNSA. Here the CDR3 DNA reads TGTGCCAGCAGCTTAGGGGCTAGTAGAATCGAGCAGTACTTC. As protein: CASSLGASRIEQYF.

This clone was recorded only once. This rearrangement joins TRBV27 to TRBJ2-1, with TRBD2 matching over 7 bases. V trimming: 4 bases; J trimming: 0 bases; junction bases outside the gene matches: 15. CDR3 length equals 19 residues. Germline V CDR1 and CDR2: MNHEY, SMNVEV (reference sequence). The DNA of the CDR3 is TGTGCCAGCAGTTCCCAGCGGGGAGGGGAAACCGTCTCCTACAATGAGCAGTTCTTC. Its translation: CASSSQRGGETVSYNEQFF.

The J gene is TRBJ1-2, the V gene TRBV28; D gene uncertain. The CDR3 covers 13 residues. In germline, CDR1 is MDHEN, CDR2 SYDVKM. Trimming took off 6 bases at V and 6 bases at J, with 14 bases between the two ends. The CDR3 here is CASRTGNYDGYTF. In nucleotides, the CDR3 is TGTGCCAGCAGGACGGGGAACTATGATGGCTACACCTTC.

The chain joins TRBV6-6 to TRBJ1-1, with 8 bases identical to TRBD1. The CDR3 sequence is 16 residues long. V shed 6 bases and J 1 base; nucleotides not matched to a gene: 10. CDR1 is MNHNY and CDR2 is SVGAGI in the germline V gene (reference sequence). CDR3 coding DNA: TGTGCCAGCAGCTCTACCCCCGGGACAGGGAACACTGAAGCTTTCTTT. It is translated as CASSSTPGTGNTEAFF.

The CDR3 DNA follows: TGTGCCAGCAGCGCAGGGACAGGAGTATATGGCTACACCTTC. Its translation: CASSAGTGVYGYTF. V and J are TRBV11-2 and TRBJ1-2, with TRBD1 matching over 8 bases. V gave up 5 bases and J gave up 5 bases; unmatched junction bases: 7. CDR3 size: 14 residues. Germline V gene data show CDR1 as SGHAT and CDR2 as FQNNGV.

The chain has TRBV9 and TRBJ2-5; D unclear. This CDR3 has 13 amino acids. Trimming took 0 bases from V and 1 from J, leaving 4 bases between them. Germline V gene sequence: CDR1 SGDLS, CDR2 YYNGEE. CDR3 DNA sequence: TGTGCCAGCAGCGTAGCAGCCCAAGAGACCCAGTACTTC. This gives the protein CASSVAAQETQYF.

This chain connects TRBV21-1 to TRBJ2-7. TRBV21-1 is given as a pseudogene. The CDR3 spans 13 residues. The CDR3, as DNA: TGTGCCAGCAGCAAAGGTTGCTGCTACGAGCAGTACTTC. Its translation: CASSKGCCYEQYF.

This clone showed up just a few times. This chain joins TRBV7-3 and TRBJ2-6; 8 nucleotides agree with TRBD1. The germline CDR1 and CDR2 sequences are SGHTA and FQGTGA. The CDR3 extends over 18 amino acids. Unmatched junction bases numbered 8, after V lost 0 bases and J lost 4 bases. The CDR3 loop is CASSLTRGQAGGANVLTF. The CDR3 bases are TGTGCCAGCAGCTTAACTCGGGGACAGGCGGGAGGGGCCAACGTCCTGACTTTC. Using reference TRBV7-3 and TRBJ2-6 for the parts outside the CDR3, the full variable domain is GAGVSQTPSNKVTEKGKYVELRCDPISGHTALYWYRQSLGQGPEFLIYFQGTGAADDSGLPNDRFFAVRPEGSVSTLKIQRTERGDSAVYLCASSLTRGQAGGANVLTFGAGSRLTVL.